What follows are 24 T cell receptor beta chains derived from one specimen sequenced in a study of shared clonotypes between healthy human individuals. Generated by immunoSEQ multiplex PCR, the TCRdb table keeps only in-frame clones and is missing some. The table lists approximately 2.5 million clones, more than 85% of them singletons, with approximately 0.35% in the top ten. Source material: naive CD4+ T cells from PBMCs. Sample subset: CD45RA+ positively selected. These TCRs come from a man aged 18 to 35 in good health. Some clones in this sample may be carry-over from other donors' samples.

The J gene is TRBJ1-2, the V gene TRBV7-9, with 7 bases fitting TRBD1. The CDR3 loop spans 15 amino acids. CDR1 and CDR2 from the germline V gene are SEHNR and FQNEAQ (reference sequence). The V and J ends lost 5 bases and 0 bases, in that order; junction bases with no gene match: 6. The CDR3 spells CASSRRTGSNYGYTF. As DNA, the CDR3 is TGTGCCAGCAGCAGGAGGACAGGATCTAACTATGGCTACACCTTC.

CDR3 protein: CASSMQPGLRYEQYF. The CDR3, as DNA: TGTGCCAGCAGCATGCAGCCGGGATTAAGATACGAGCAGTACTTC. The chain recombines TRBV2 with TRBJ2-7; the D gene is possibly TRBD2 (5 bases). Germline V gene lookup returns CDR1 SNHLY and CDR2 FYNNEI. The CDR3 spans 15 residues. Trimming removed 6 bases at V and 4 bases at J, with 19 bases between.

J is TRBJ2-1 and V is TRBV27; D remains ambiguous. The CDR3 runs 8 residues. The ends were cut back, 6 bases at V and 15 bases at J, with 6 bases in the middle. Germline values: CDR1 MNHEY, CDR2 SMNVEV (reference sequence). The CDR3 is CASRSMFF. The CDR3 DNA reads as TGTGCCAGCAGGAGTATGTTCTTC.

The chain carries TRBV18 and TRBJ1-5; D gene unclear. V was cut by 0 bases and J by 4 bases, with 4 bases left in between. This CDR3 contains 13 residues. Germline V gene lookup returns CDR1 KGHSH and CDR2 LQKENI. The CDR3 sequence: CASSPPLNQPQHF. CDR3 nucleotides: TGTGCCAGCTCACCACCATTGAATCAGCCCCAGCATTTT.

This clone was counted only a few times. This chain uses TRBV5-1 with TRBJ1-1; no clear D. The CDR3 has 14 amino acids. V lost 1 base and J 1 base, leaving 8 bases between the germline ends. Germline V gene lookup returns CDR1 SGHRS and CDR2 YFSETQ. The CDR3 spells CASSLYVGNTEAFF. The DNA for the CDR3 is TGCGCCAGCAGCTTGTATGTGGGGAACACTGAAGCTTTCTTT.

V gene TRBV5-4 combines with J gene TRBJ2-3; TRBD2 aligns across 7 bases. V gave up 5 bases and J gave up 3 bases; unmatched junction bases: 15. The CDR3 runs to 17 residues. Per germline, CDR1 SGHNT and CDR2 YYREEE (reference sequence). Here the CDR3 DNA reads TGTGCCAGCAGGCCCCTCCTAGCGGCGAGGGAGACAGATACGCAGTATTTT. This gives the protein CASRPLLAARETDTQYF. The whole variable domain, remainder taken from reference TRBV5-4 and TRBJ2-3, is ETGVTQSPTHLIKTRGQQVTLRCSSQSGHNTVSWYQQALGQGPQFIFQYYREEENGRGNFPPRFSGLQFPNYSSELNVNALELDDSALYLCASRPLLAARETDTQYFGPGTRLTVL.

The CDR3 DNA sequence: TGTGCCAGCAGCTCGACGGACAGGGGGTTCATTCAGCCCCAGCATTTT. Amino acid sequence: CASSSTDRGFIQPQHF. The chain has TRBV7-9 and TRBJ1-5; 10 bases match TRBD1. Per the germline V gene, CDR1 is SEHNR and CDR2 is FQNEAQ (reference sequence). The CDR3 spans 16 residues. J lost 6 bases, V lost 4 bases, and 9 bases had no gene match.

The CDR3 nucleotides read TGTGCCAGCAGCCCATCGCCGACTAGCGGCTACAATGAGCAGTTCTTC. Translation gives CASSPSPTSGYNEQFF. The chain links TRBV9 to TRBJ2-1; 9 bases map to TRBD2. The CDR3 contains 16 residues. Looked up from germline, CDR1 is SGDLS and CDR2 is YYNGEE. Trimming removed 4 bases from V and 3 bases from J; junction bases left unmatched: 8.

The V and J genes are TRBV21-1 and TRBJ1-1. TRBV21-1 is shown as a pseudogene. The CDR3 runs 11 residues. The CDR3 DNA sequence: TGTGCCACCAGGAGGAACACTGAAGCTTTCTTT. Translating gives CATRRNTEAFF.

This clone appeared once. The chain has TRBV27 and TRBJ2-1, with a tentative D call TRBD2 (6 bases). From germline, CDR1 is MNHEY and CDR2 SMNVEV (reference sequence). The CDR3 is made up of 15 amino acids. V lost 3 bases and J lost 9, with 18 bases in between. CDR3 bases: TGTGCCAGCAGTTTCCGCCTAGCGCGAGGAGGTGAGCAGTTCTTC. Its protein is CASSFRLARGGEQFF.

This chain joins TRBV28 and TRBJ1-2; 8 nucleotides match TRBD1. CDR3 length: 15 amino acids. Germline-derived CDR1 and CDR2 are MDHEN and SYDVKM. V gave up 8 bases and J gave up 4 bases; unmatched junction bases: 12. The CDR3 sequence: CASSGAAGGAYGYTF. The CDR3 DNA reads TGTGCCAGCTCCGGAGCCGCAGGGGGCGCCTATGGCTACACCTTC.

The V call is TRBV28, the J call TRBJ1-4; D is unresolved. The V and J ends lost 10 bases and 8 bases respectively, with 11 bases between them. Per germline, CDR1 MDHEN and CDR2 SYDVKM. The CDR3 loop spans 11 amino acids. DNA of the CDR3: TGTGCCACCTTGAAACGCGAAAAACTGTTTTTT. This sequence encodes CATLKREKLFF.

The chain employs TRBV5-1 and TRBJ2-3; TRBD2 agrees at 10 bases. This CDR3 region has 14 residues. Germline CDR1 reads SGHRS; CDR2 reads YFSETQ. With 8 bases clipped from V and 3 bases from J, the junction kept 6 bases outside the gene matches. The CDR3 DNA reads TGCGCCAGTCTAGCGGGAGAAAGGACAGATACGCAGTATTTT. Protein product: CASLAGERTDTQYF.

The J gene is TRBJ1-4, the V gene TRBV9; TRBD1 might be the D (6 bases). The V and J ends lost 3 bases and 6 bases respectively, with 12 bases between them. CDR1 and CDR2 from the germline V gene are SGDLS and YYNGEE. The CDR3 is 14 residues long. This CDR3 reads CASSGGTRHEKLFF. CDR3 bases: TGTGCCAGCAGCGGAGGGACACGCCATGAAAAACTGTTTTTT.

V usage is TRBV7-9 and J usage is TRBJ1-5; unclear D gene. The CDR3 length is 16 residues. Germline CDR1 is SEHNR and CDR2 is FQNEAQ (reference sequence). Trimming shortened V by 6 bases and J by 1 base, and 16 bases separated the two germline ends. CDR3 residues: CASSYTGSGSNQPQHF. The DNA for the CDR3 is TGTGCCAGCAGTTACACGGGTTCGGGAAGCAATCAGCCCCAGCATTTT.

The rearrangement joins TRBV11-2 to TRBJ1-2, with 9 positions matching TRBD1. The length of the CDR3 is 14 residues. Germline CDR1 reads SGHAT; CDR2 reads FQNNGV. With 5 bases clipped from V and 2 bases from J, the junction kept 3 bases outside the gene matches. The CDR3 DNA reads TGTGCCAGCAGCGCGGGACAGGGAAACTATGGCTACACCTTC. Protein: CASSAGQGNYGYTF.

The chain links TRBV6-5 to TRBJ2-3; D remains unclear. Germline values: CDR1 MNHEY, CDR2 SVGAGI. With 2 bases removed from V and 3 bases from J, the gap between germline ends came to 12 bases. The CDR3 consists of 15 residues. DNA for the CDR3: TGTGCCAGCAGTTACCAGTCAGCAACTACAGATACGCAGTATTTT. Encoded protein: CASSYQSATTDTQYF.

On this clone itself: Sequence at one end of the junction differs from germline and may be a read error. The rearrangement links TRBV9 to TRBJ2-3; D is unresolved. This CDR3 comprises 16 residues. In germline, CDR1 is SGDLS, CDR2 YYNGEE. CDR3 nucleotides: TGTGCCAGCAGCGTAGGGGGAAGCCGACCCATTTCCCGAGCCCGATTT. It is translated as CASSVGGSRPISRARF. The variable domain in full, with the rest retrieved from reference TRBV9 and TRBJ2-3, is DSGVTQTPKHLITATGQRVTLRCSPRSGDLSVYWYQQSLDQGLQFLIQYYNGEERAKGNILERFSAQQFPDLHSELNLSSLELGDSALYFCASSVGGSRPISRARFGPGTRLTVL.

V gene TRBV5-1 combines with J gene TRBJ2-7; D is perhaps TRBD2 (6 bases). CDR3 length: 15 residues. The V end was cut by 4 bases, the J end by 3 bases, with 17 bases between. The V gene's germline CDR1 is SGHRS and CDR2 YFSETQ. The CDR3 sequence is CASSATGGPDYEQYF. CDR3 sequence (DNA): TGCGCCAGCAGCGCAACTGGAGGGCCAGACTACGAGCAGTACTTC.

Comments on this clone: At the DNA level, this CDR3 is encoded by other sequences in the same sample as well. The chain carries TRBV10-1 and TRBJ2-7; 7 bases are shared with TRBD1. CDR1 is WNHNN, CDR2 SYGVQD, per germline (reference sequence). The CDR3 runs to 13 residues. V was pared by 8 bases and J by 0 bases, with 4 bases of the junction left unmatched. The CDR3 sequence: CASSRTGSYEQYF. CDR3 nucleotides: TGCGCCAGCTCAAGGACAGGCTCCTACGAGCAGTACTTC.

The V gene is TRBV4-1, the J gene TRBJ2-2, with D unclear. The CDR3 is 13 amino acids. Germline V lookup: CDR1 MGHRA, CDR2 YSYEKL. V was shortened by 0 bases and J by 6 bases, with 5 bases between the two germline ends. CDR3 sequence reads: CASSQDRAGELFF. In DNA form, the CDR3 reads TGCGCCAGCAGCCAAGATCGAGCCGGGGAGCTGTTTTTT.

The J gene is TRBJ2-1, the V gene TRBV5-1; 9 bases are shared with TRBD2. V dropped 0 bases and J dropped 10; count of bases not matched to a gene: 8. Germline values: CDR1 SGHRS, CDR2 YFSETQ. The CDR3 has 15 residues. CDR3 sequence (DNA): TGCGCCAGCAGCTTGGGACTAGCGGATGGGGAAGAGCAGTTCTTC. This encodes CASSLGLADGEEQFF.

As DNA, the CDR3 is TGTGCCAGCAGCCGAACCCACGGGAACTACGAGCAGTACTTC. It yields the protein CASSRTHGNYEQYF. This sequence joins TRBV11-3 and TRBJ2-7; tentative D call: TRBD2 (5 bases). Germline V gene data show CDR1 as SGHNT and CDR2 as YENEEA. The CDR3 covers 14 residues. The V and J ends lost 5 bases and 3 bases respectively, with 14 bases between them.

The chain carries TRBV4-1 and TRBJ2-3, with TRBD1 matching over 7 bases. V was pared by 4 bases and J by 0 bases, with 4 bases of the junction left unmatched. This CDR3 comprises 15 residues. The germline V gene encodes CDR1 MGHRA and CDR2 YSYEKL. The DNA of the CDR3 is TGCGCCAGCAGCCTTGGACAGGCGAGCACAGATACGCAGTATTTT. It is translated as CASSLGQASTDTQYF.